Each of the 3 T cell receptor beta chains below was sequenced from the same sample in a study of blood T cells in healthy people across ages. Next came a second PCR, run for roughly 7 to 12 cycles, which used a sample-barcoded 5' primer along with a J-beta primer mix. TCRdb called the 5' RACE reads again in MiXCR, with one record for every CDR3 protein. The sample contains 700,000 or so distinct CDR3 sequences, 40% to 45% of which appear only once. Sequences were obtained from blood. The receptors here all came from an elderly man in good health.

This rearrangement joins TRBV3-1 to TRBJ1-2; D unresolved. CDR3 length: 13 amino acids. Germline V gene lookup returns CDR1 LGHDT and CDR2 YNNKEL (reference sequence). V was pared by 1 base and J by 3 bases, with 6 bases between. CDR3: CASSQVGDYGYTF. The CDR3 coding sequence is TGTGCCAGCAGCCAAGTGGGCGACTATGGCTACACCTTC.

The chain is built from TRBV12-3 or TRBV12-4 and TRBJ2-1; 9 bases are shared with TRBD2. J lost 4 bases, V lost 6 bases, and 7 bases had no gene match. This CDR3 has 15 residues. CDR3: CASRTTSGLYNEQFF. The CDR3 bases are TGTGCCAGCAGAACAACTAGCGGGCTTTACAATGAGCAGTTCTTC.

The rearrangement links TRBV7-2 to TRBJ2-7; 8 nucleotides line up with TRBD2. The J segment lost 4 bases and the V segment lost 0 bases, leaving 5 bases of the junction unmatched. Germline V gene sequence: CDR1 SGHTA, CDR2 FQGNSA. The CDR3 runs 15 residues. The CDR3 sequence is CASSLALAALYEQYF. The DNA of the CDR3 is TGTGCCAGCAGCTTAGCACTAGCGGCACTTTACGAGCAGTACTTC.